The rows below give T cell receptor beta chains drawn from one sample of a study of long-term antiretroviral therapy in people with HIV. Assay used: immunoSEQ multiplex PCR; TCRdb lists only in-frame clones, some missing. In the table there are about 22,000 clones, just under 85% of which are singletons. Material: unsorted PBMCs, obtained roughly 4 years after starting antiretroviral therapy. These receptors all come from a man younger than 35 with HIV. CDR3s include the opening cysteine and the closing phenylalanine or tryptophan. Each record gives: V gene, J gene, clone size, D gene, CDR3 protein, CDR3 DNA. The D gene is left open where the match is weak. Clone size is given for some rows only: seen once, a few or many times, or a class if the clone is expanded.

TRBV7-3	TRBJ1-6	NA	NA	CASSSGGGYSPLHF	TGTGCCAGCAGCTCAGGCGGGGGATATTCACCCCTCCACTTT
TRBV5-1	TRBJ2-3	NA	TRBD2	CASSSRPIAGGTDTQYF	TGCGCCAGCAGCTCCAGACCTATAGCGGGGGGGACAGATACGCAGTATTTT
TRBV7-6	TRBJ1-3	NA	NA	CASSLTDSSGNTIYF	TGTGCCAGCAGCTTAACGGACAGTTCTGGAAACACCATATATTTT
TRBV10-3	TRBJ2-7	NA	TRBD1	CAISGRQGHSYEQYF	TGTGCCATCAGTGGAAGACAGGGTCATTCCTACGAGCAGTACTTC
TRBV7-9	TRBJ2-1	NA	NA	CASSYNDRDEQFF	TGTGCCAGCAGCTACAACGACAGAGATGAGCAGTTCTTC
TRBV2	TRBJ2-6	NA	TRBD1	CASKPGTGISGANVLTF	TGTGCCAGTAAGCCCGGGACAGGTATCTCTGGGGCCAACGTCCTGACTTTC
TRBV9	TRBJ2-1	NA	NA	CASSTTPQGRGEQFF	TGTGCCAGCAGCACAACCCCACAGGGAAGGGGCGAGCAGTTCTTC
TRBV7-6	TRBJ2-2	once	NA	CATGTTNTGELFF	TGTGCCACCGGGACAACGAACACCGGGGAGCTGTTTTTT
TRBV5-1	TRBJ1-2	NA	TRBD1	CASSPGQGEGYTF	TGCGCCAGCAGCCCAGGACAGGGCGAGGGCTACACCTTC
TRBV2	TRBJ2-6	NA	TRBD1	CASSEGPGQGIPWSGANVLTF	TGTGCCAGCAGTGAAGGTCCGGGACAGGGGATACCATGGTCTGGGGCCAACGTCCTGACTTTC
TRBV29-1	TRBJ2-3	NA	NA	CSVESTDTQYF	TGCAGCGTCGAAAGCACAGATACGCAGTATTTT
TRBV5-4	TRBJ2-7	NA	TRBD2	CASSLGVGLAGYEQYF	TGTGCCAGCAGCTTGGGAGTGGGACTAGCGGGCTACGAGCAGTACTTC
TRBV5-6	TRBJ2-5	NA	TRBD2	CASSGTSRWGETQYF	TGTGCCAGCAGCGGGACTAGCAGGTGGGGAGAGACCCAGTACTTC
TRBV4-1	TRBJ2-1	NA	NA	CASSQGPRTVNEQFF	TGCGCCAGCAGCCAGGGTCCTCGGACAGTAAATGAGCAGTTCTTC
TRBV4-2	TRBJ1-1	NA	NA	CASSPYPGGSNTEAFF	TGTGCCAGCAGCCCTTATCCTGGAGGGTCGAACACTGAAGCTTTCTTT
TRBV5-1	TRBJ2-3	NA	NA	CASSSGQLATDTQYF	TGCGCCAGCAGCTCGGGCCAGCTTGCGACAGATACGCAGTATTTT
TRBV29-1	TRBJ1-1	NA	TRBD1	CSVEAGWDSSEAFF	TGCAGCGTTGAGGCAGGATGGGACAGCAGTGAAGCTTTCTTT
TRBV9	TRBJ2-3	once	NA	CASSVLGGTSTDTQYF	TGTGCCAGCAGCGTACTCGGCGGGACATCCACAGATACGCAGTATTTT
TRBV6-1	TRBJ1-2	NA	TRBD1	CASSDLQQGLNYGYTF	TGTGCCAGCAGTGACCTCCAACAGGGGCTGAACTATGGCTACACCTTC
TRBV7-9	TRBJ1-5	few	TRBD1	CASSRTGGNQPQHF	TGTGCCAGCAGTCGGACAGGGGGAAATCAGCCCCAGCATTTT
TRBV4-1	TRBJ2-6	NA	NA	CASSQQSGSSGANVLTF	TGCGCCAGCAGCCAACAAAGTGGCAGCTCTGGGGCCAACGTCCTGACTTTC
TRBV7-9	TRBJ2-1	NA	TRBD2	CATRERGDNEQFF	TGTGCCACCCGAGAGCGGGGTGACAATGAGCAGTTCTTC
TRBV5-8	TRBJ2-7	NA	NA	CASSSPALSEQYF	TGTGCCAGCAGCTCCCCCGCCCTCAGCGAGCAGTACTTC
TRBV7-8	TRBJ1-5	NA	NA	CASSPSGFLTSNQPQHF	TGTGCCAGCAGCCCTTCGGGGTTTTTAACCAGCAATCAGCCCCAGCATTTT
TRBV5-4	TRBJ2-5	NA	TRBD1	CASSYSGTGTETQYF	TGTGCCAGCAGCTATTCCGGGACAGGGACGGAGACCCAGTACTTC
TRBV10-2	TRBJ2-2	NA	TRBD1	CASSEPTGVGTGELFF	TGCGCCAGCAGTGAGCCGACAGGGGTGGGGACCGGGGAGCTGTTTTTT
TRBV6-1	TRBJ2-1	NA	NA	CASVALMNSYNEQFF	TGTGCCAGCGTAGCTCTGATGAACTCCTACAATGAGCAGTTCTTC
TRBV9	TRBJ2-3	NA	TRBD2	CASTPIAGGFDTQYF	TGTGCCAGCACCCCCATAGCGGGGGGGTTCGATACGCAGTATTTT
TRBV9	TRBJ2-2	NA	NA	CASSGDLDYTGELFF	TGTGCCAGCAGCGGGGACCTCGATTACACCGGGGAGCTGTTTTTT
TRBV7-2	TRBJ2-2	NA	NA	CASSLNGGRVGGELFF	TGTGCCAGCAGCTTAAACGGGGGGCGAGTCGGCGGGGAGCTGTTTTTT
TRBV7-3	TRBJ1-1	NA	NA	CASSLTGNTEAFF	TGTGCCAGCAGCCTGACAGGGAACACTGAAGCTTTCTTT
TRBV25-1	TRBJ2-7	NA	TRBD1	CASSNRDSPYEQYF	TGTGCCAGCAGTAACCGGGACAGTCCTTACGAGCAGTACTTC
TRBV7-9	TRBJ1-6	NA	NA	CASRPGGPGALHF	TGTGCCAGCAGACCGGGAGGGCCCGGGGCCCTCCACTTT
TRBV7-9	TRBJ2-2	NA	NA	CASSLYREAGELFF	TGTGCCAGCAGCTTATACAGGGAGGCCGGGGAGCTGTTTTTT
TRBV28	TRBJ1-5	once	NA	CASSLAGRPQHF	TGTGCCAGCAGCCTGGCAGGACGGCCCCAGCATTTT
TRBV7-8	TRBJ1-2	once	NA	CASSQGVAFMDYTF	TGTGCCAGCAGTCAGGGAGTTGCTTTTATGGACTACACCTTC
TRBV6-6	TRBJ2-5	NA	TRBD1	CASSPTGVQETQYF	TGTGCCAGCAGCCCAACAGGGGTACAAGAGACCCAGTACTTC
TRBV6-1	TRBJ2-7	few	TRBD1	CASTRDSLYEQYF	TGTGCCAGCACACGGGACAGTCTTTACGAGCAGTACTTC
TRBV27	TRBJ2-1	NA	NA	CASGSGLGWLEQFF	TGTGCCAGCGGCTCAGGGTTGGGGTGGTTGGAGCAGTTCTTC
TRBV6-5	TRBJ1-1	NA	NA	CASSYWGARAFF	TGTGCCAGCAGTTACTGGGGGGCGAGAGCTTTCTTT
TRBV5-1	TRBJ2-3	NA	NA	CASSLRSERHTDTQYF	TGCGCCAGCAGCTTGAGATCTGAGCGGCACACAGATACGCAGTATTTT
TRBV21-1	TRBJ1-5	NA	NA	CASSNRSSAASNQPQHF	TGTGCCAGCAGCAACCGAAGCTCGGCAGCCAGCAATCAGCCCCAGCATTTT
TRBV21-1	TRBJ1-5	few	NA	CASSKRDRARSNQPQHF	TGTGCCAGCAGCAAACGGGACAGGGCAAGGAGCAATCAGCCCCAGCATTTT
TRBV11-2	TRBJ1-3	NA	NA	CASARDGGSYTIYF	TGTGCCAGCGCGCGGGACGGGGGTAGTTACACCATATATTTT
TRBV4-1	TRBJ1-1	NA	NA	CASSQGWGGNTEAFF	TGCGCCAGCAGCCAAGGATGGGGGGGGAACACTGAAGCTTTCTTT
TRBV18	TRBJ2-2	NA	TRBD2	CASSSRTSGGHPNTGELFF	TGTGCCAGCTCATCAAGGACTAGCGGGGGGCACCCGAACACCGGGGAGCTGTTTTTT
TRBV5-4	TRBJ2-7	NA	NA	CASSPDREGYEQYF	TGTGCCAGCAGTCCCGACAGGGAGGGCTACGAGCAGTACTTC
TRBV2	TRBJ1-2	NA	NA	CASSQAGTEGYTF	TGTGCCAGCAGTCAGGCAGGGACGGAAGGCTACACCTTC
TRBV6-1	TRBJ2-3	NA	TRBD2	CASSETSGGADTQYF	TGTGCCAGCAGTGAAACTAGCGGGGGGGCAGATACGCAGTATTTT
TRBV5-1	TRBJ2-7	NA	TRBD1	CASSSPGTGTYEQYF	TGCGCCAGCAGTTCCCCCGGGACAGGGACCTACGAGCAGTACTTC
TRBV2	TRBJ1-3	few	TRBD1	CASRGQTGNTIYF	TGTGCCAGCAGGGGACAGACTGGAAACACCATATATTTT
TRBV6-1	TRBJ2-1	NA	NA	CASSPGDPRGEQFF	TGTGCCAGCAGCCCAGGGGATCCCCGGGGTGAGCAGTTCTTC
TRBV28	TRBJ1-2	few	NA	CASSLFIPGDGYTF	TGTGCCAGCAGTTTGTTTATCCCTGGGGATGGCTACACCTTC